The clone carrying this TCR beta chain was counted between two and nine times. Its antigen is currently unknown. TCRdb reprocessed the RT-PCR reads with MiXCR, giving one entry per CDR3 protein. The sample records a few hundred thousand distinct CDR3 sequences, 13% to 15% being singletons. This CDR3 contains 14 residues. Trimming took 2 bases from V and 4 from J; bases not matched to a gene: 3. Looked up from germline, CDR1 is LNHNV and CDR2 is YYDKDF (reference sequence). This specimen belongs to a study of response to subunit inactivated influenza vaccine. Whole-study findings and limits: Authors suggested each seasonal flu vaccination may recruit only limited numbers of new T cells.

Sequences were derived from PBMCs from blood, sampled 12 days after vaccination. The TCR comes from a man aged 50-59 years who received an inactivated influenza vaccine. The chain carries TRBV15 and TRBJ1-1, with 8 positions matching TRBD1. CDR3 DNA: TGTGCCACCAGCAGACGGACAGGGTTCACTGAAGCTTTCTTT. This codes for CATSRRTGFTEAFF.